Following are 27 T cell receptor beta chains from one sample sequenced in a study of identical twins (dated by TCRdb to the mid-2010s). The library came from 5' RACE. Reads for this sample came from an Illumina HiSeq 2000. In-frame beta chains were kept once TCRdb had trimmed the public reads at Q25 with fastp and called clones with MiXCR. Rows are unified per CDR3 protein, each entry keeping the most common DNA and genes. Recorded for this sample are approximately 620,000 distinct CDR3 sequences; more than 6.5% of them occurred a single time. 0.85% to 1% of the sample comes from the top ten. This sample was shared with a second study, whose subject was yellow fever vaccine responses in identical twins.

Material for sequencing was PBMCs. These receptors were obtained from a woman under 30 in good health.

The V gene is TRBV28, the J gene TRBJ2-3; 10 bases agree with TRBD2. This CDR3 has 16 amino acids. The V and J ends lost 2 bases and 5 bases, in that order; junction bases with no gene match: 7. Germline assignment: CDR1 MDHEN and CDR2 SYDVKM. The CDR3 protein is CASSLVLAGGEDTQYF. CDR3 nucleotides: TGTGCCAGCAGTTTAGTGTTAGCGGGAGGCGAAGATACGCAGTATTTT.

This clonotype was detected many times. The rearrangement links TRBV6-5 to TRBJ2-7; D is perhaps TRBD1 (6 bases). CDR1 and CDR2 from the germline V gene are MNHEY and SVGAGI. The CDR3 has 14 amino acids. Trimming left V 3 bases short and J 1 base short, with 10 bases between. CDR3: CASSYSDSSYEQYF. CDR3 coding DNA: TGTGCCAGCAGTTATTCGGACAGTTCCTACGAGCAGTACTTC.

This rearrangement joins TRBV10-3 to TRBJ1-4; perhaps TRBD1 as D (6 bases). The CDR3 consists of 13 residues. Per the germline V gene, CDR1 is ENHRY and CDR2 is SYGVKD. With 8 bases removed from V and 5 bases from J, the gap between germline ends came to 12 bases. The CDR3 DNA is TGTGCCATCGGGGGACACCAGAATGAAAAACTGTTTTTT. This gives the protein CAIGGHQNEKLFF.

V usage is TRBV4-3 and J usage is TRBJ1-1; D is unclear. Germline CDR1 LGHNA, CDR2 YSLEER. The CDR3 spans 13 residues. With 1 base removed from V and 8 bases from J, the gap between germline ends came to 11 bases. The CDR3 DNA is TGCGCCAGCAGCCAAGGGATACAAACCGAAGCTTTCTTT. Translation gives CASSQGIQTEAFF.

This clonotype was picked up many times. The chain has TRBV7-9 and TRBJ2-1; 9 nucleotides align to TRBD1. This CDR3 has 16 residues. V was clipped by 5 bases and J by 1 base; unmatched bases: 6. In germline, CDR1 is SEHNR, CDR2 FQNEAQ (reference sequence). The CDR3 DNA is TGTGCCAGCAGCACGGGACAGGGAGGATCCTACAATGAGCAGTTCTTC. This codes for CASSTGQGGSYNEQFF.

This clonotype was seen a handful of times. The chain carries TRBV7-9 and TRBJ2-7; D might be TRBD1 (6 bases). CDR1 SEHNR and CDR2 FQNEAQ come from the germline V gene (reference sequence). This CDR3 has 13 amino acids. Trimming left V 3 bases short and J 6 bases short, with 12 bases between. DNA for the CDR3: TGTGCCAGCAGCTTCGCAGGGGTCTGCGAGCAGTACTTC. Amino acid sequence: CASSFAGVCEQYF.

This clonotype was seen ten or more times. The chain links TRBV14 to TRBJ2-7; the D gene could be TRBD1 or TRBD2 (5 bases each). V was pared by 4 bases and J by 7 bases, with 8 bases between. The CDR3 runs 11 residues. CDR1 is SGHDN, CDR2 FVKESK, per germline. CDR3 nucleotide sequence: TGTGCCAGCAGCCTTTGGGGGGAGCAGTACTTC. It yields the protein CASSLWGEQYF.

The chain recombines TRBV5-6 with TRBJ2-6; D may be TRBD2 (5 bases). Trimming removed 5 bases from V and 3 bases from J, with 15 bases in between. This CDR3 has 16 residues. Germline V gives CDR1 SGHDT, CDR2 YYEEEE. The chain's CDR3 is CASRPGLQLGANVLTF. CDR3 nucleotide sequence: TGTGCCAGCAGACCTGGACTGCAGCTTGGGGCCAACGTCCTGACTTTC.

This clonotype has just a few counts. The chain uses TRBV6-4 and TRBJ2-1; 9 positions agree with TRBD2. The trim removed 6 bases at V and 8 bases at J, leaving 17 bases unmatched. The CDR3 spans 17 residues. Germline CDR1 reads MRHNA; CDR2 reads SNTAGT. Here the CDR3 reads CASSHTPGLALADEQFF. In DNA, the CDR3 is TGTGCCAGCAGCCACACACCGGGACTAGCCCTCGCGGATGAGCAGTTCTTC.

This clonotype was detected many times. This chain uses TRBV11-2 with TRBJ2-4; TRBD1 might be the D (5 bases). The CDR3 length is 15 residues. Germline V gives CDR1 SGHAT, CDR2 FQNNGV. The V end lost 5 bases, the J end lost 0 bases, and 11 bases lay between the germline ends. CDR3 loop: CASSDTGLAKNIQYF. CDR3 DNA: TGTGCCAGCAGCGACACAGGTCTAGCCAAAAACATTCAGTACTTC. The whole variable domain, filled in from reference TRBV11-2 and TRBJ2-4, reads EAGVAQSPRYKIIEKRQSVAFWCNPISGHATLYWYQQILGQGPKLLIQFQNNGVVDDSQLPKDRFSAERLKGVDSTLKIQPAKLEDSAVYLCASSDTGLAKNIQYFGAGTRLSVL.

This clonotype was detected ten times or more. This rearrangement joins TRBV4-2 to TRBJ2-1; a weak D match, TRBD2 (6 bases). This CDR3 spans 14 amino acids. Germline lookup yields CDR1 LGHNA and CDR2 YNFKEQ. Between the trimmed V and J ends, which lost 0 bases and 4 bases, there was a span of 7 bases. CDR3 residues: CASSQEAGYNEQFF. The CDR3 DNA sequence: TGTGCCAGCAGCCAAGAGGCGGGATACAATGAGCAGTTCTTC.

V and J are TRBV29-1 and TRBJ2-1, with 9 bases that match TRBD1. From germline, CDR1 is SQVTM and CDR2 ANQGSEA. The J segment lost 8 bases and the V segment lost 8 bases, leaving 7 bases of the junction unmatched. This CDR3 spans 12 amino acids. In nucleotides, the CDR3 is TGCAGCCAGCGACAGGGGGAATATGAGCAGTTCTTC. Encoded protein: CSQRQGEYEQFF.

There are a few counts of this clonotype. The CDR3 DNA sequence: TGTGCCAGCAGCGCGGGGGGGACCCAGTACTTC. Protein sequence: CASSAGGTQYF. The chain couples TRBV9 to TRBJ2-5; the match to TRBD2 covers 7 bases. The germline CDR1 and CDR2 sequences are SGDLS and YYNGEE. This CDR3 is built from 11 residues. V lost 3 bases, J lost 7 bases, and 0 bases stayed unmatched.

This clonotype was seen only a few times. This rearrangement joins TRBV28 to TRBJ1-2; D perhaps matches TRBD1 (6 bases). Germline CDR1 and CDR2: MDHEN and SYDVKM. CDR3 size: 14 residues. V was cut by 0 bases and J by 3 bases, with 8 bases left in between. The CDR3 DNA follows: TGTGCCAGCAGTTTATGGCGGACAGACTATGGCTACACCTTC. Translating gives CASSLWRTDYGYTF.

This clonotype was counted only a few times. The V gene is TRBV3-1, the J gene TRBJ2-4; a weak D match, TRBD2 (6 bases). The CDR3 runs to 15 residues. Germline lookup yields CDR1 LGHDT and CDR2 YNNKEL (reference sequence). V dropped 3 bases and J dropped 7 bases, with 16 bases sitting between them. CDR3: CASSHPLADLNIQYF. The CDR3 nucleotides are TGTGCCAGCAGCCATCCCTTAGCGGACCTCAACATTCAGTACTTC.

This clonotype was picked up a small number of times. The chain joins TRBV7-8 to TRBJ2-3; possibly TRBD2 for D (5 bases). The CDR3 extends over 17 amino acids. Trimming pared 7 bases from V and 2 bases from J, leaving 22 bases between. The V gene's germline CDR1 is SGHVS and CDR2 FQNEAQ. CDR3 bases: TGTGCCAGCACCTCAGAGGGATTCACATTCTCCACAGATACGCAGTATTTT. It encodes CASTSEGFTFSTDTQYF.

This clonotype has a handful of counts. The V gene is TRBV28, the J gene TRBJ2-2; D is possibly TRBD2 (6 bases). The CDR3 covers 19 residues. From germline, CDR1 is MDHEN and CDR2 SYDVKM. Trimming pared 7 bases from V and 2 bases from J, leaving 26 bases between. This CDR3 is CASTPRPWRESPNTGELFF. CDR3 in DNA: TGTGCCAGCACCCCCCGACCTTGGCGGGAATCGCCTAACACCGGGGAGCTGTTTTTT.

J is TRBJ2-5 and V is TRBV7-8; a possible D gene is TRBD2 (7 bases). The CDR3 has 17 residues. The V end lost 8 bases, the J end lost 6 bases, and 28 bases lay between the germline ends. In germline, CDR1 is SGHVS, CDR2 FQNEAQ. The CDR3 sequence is CASDNIWGGPRGKTQYF. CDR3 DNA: TGTGCCAGCGACAATATCTGGGGGGGGCCCCGAGGAAAGACCCAGTACTTC.

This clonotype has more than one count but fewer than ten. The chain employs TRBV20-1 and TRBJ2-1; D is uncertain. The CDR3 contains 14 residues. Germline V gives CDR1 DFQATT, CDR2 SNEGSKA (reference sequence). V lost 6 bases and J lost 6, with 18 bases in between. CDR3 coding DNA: TGCAGTGCAACACTTTCGAGTCTTGTCAATGAGCAGTTCTTC. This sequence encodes CSATLSSLVNEQFF.

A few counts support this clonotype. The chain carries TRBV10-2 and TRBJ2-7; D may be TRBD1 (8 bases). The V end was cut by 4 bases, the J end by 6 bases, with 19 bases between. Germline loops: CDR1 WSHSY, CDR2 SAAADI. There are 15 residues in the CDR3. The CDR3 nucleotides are TGCGCCAGCAGTGGGACAGGGAGGGCTGTTGGCGAGCAGTACTTC. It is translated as CASSGTGRAVGEQYF.

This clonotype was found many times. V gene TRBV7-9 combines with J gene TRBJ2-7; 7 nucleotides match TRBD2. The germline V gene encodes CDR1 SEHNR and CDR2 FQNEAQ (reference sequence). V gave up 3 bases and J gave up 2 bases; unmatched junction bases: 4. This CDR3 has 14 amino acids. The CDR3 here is CASSLAGEAYEQYF. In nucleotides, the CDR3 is TGTGCCAGCAGCTTGGCGGGGGAAGCCTACGAGCAGTACTTC. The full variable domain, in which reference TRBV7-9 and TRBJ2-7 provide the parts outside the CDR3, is DTGVSQNPRHKITKRGQNVTFRCDPISEHNRLYWYRQTLGQGPEFLTYFQNEAQLEKSRLLSDRFSAERPKGSFSTLEIQRTEQGDSAMYLCASSLAGEAYEQYFGPGTRLTVT.

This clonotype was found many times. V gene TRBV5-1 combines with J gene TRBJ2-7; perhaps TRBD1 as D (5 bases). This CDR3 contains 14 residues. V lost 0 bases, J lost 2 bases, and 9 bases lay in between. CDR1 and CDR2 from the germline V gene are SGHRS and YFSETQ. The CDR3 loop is CASSLGDRAYEQYF. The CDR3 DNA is TGCGCCAGCAGCTTGGGAGACAGAGCCTACGAGCAGTACTTC.

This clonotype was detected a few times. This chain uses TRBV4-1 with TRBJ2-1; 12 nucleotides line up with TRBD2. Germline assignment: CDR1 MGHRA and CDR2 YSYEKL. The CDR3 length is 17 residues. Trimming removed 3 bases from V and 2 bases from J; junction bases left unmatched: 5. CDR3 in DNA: TGCGCCAGCAGCCACCTAGCGGGAGGGCCCCCCTACAATGAGCAGTTCTTC. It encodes CASSHLAGGPPYNEQFF.

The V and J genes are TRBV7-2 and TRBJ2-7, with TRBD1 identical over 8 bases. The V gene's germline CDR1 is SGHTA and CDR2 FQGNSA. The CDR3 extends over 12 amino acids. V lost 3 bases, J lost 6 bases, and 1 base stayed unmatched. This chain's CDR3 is CASSFRGREQYF. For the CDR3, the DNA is TGTGCCAGCAGCTTCAGGGGGCGCGAGCAGTACTTC.

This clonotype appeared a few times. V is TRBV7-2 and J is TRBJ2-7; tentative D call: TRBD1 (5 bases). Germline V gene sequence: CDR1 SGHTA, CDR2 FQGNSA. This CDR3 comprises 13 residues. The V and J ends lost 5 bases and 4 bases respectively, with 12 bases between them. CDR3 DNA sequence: TGTGCCAGCAGCGATGACAGTTTATACGAGCAGTACTTC. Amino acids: CASSDDSLYEQYF.

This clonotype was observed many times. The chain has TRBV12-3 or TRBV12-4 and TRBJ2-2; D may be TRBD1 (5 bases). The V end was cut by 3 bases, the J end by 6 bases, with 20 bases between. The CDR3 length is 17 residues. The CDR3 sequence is CASSFGRVTGEAGELFF. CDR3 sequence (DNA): TGTGCCAGCAGTTTTGGTCGGGTTACAGGAGAGGCCGGGGAGCTGTTTTTT.

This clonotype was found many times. DNA of the CDR3: TGTGCCAGCAGTTTCGGACAGACCAATCAGCCCCAGCATTTT. As protein: CASSFGQTNQPQHF. The genes are TRBV12-3 or TRBV12-4 and TRBJ1-5; maybe TRBD1 (6 bases). V lost 3 bases to trimming and J lost 3 bases, with 9 bases between them. The CDR3 runs 14 residues.